This T cell receptor (beta chain) was obtained from a study of cytomegalovirus exposure and HLA in healthy donors. The CDR3 has 14 amino acids. Between the trimmed V and J ends, which lost 5 bases and 4 bases, there was a span of 13 bases. Per the germline V gene, CDR1 is WSHSY and CDR2 is SAAADI. PCR was performed using 60 Vbeta and 13 Jbeta primers. TCRdb keeps only in-frame clones here, not all; method: immunoSEQ multiplex PCR. This sample lists roughly 100,000 clones; its ten largest clones have about 3%. A word on this clone: The antigen remains unidentified.

Study-wide points: Later on, an analysis tied under 20,000 TCR beta sequences to HLA alleles at 0.05 false discovery rate. A missense DCLRE1C variant was associated with V- and J-gene trimming of TCR beta chains in a later analysis, and an independent cohort replicated the association.

This receptor was obtained from a man between 40 and 49 years old in good health and CMV-seronegative. The sequenced material came from PBMCs. The chain couples TRBV10-2 to TRBJ2-3; maybe TRBD1 (5 bases). Here the CDR3 reads CASSHRNLPDTQYF. CDR3 DNA: TGCGCCAGCAGTCACAGGAACCTTCCAGATACGCAGTATTTT.